This TCR beta chain was captured in a study of T-cell memory formation after mild COVID-19. Across the study: The two donors had largely donor-specific TCR clusters.

Concerning this clonotype: The antigen remains unidentified.

General study results and limits: Clones from the second wave (peaking day 37) had unconfirmed SARS-CoV-2 specificity.

TCRdb processed the 5' RACE reads anew with MiXCR; each CDR3 protein has one entry. The sample lists some 310,000 distinct CDR3 sequences; about 20% were seen once. The receptor's source is a man younger than 35 who had mild COVID-19 (a few samples of this study predate the infection). Cell type and time point are not known. The specimen sequenced was PBMCs or a T cell subset sorted from them (not recorded which).

As DNA, the CDR3 is TGTGCCAGTAGCGCTACCAGGAACACTGAAGCTTTCTTT. Its protein is CASSATRNTEAFF. The V gene is TRBV19, the J gene TRBJ1-1; D is undetermined. Germline V gene data show CDR1 as LNHDA and CDR2 as SQIVND (reference sequence). The CDR3 covers 13 residues. Trimming took off 6 bases at V and 1 base at J, with 9 bases between the two ends.